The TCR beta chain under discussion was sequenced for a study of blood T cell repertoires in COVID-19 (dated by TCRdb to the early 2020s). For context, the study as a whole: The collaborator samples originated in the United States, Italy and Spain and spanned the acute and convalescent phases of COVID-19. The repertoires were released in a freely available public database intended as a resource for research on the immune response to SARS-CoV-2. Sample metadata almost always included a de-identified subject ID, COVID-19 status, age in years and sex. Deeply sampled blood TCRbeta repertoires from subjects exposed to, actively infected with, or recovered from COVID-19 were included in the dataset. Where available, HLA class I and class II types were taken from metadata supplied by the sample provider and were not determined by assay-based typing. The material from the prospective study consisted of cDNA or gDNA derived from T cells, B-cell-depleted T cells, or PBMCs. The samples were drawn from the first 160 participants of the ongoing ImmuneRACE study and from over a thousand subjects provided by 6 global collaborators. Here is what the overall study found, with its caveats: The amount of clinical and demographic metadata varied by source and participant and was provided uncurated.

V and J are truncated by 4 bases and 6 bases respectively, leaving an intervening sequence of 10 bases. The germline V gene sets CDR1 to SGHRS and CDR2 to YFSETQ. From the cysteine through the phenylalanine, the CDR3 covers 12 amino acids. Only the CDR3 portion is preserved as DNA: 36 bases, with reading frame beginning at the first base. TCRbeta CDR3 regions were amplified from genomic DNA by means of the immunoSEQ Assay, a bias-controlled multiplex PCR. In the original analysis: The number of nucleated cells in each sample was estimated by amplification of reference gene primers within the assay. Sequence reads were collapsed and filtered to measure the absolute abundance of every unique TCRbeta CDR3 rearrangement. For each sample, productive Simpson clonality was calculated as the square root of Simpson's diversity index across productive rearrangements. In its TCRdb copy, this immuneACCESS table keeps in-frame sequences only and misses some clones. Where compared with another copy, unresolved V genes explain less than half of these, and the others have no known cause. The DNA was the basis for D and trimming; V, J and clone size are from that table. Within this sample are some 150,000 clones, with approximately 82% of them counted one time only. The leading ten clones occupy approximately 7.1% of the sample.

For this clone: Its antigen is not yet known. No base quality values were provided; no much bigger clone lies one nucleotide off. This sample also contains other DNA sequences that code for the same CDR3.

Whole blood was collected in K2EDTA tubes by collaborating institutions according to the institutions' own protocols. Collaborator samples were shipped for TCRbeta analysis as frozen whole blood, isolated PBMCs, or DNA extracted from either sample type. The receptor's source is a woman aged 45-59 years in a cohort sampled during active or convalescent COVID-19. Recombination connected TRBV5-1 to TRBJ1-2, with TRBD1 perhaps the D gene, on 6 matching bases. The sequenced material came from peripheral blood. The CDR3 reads CASSVNRDGYTF. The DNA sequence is TGCGCCAGCAGCGTAAACAGGGATGGCTACACCTTC.